This T cell receptor beta chain was sequenced during a study of post-analysis software for immune sequencing data. Broader study findings: In patients, TRBV5-6, TRBV5-1 and TRBV20-1 belonged to five or six TRBV segments found more frequently than in controls.

The authors incorporated unique molecular identifiers into the TCR beta cDNA libraries. From the PCR reads, TCRdb called clonotypes with MiXCR, one entry per CDR3 protein. This table holds approximately 630,000 distinct CDR3 sequences, 59% found once. This clonotype was found a few times. Its antigen is unidentified. The CDR3 is made up of 11 amino acids. The germline CDR1 and CDR2 sequences are SGDLS and YYNGEE. Trimming pared 3 bases from V and 7 bases from J, leaving 7 bases between. The receptor was derived from a girl aged 2-10 years with multiple sclerosis. This sequence joins TRBV9 and TRBJ1-1; no clear D gene. Specimen: blood. CDR3 amino acids: CASSASLEAFF. CDR3 sequence (DNA): TGTGCCAGCAGCGCTAGCCTTGAAGCTTTCTTT. Filled out from reference TRBV9 and TRBJ1-1, the complete variable domain reads DSGVTQTPKHLITATGQRVTLRCSPRSGDLSVYWYQQSLDQGLQFLIQYYNGEERAKGNILERFSAQQFPDLHSELNLSSLELGDSALYFCASSASLEAFFGQGTRLTVV.